This entry lists 14 T cell receptor beta chains sequenced from one sample in a study of Ad26.COV2.S vaccination and SARS-CoV-2 variants (dated by TCRdb to the early 2020s). The treatment or condition label here, explained by the study, means: around 19 received Ad26.COV2.S at low or high dose, single or two shots; roughly 5 received placebo; per-sample allocation not given. For vaccine and placebo recipients, the sequenced repertoires came from samples collected on day 63 after the first injection. Library preparation used the immunoSEQ multiplex PCR assay. TCRdb carries this immuneACCESS record with in-frame sequences only. Its versions omit some clonotypes, under half of them owing to an unresolved V gene in the studies checked, with the rest unexplained. The sample profile shows 350,000 to 450,000 clones; approximately 90% of them were found once. About 2% of the sample belongs to the ten largest clones.

Specimen: peripheral blood, collected in a trial of Ad26.COV2.S vaccine versus placebo. The receptors shown here come from a person between 18 and 65 years old who received the Ad26.COV2.S COVID-19 vaccine or a placebo.

This chain connects TRBV5-1 to TRBJ1-1; no clear D. The V gene's germline CDR1 is SGHRS and CDR2 YFSETQ. The V end lost 1 base, the J end lost 4 bases, and 14 bases lay between the germline ends. CDR3 length equals 15 residues. This CDR3 is CASSLQESISTEAFF. The CDR3 DNA follows: TGCGCCAGCAGCTTGCAGGAATCGATCTCCACTGAAGCTTTCTTT.

The rearrangement joins TRBV4-2 to TRBJ1-2; a possible D gene is TRBD1 (5 bases). Trimming took 4 bases from V and 5 from J, leaving 17 bases between them. The CDR3 has 15 residues. CDR1 is LGHNA and CDR2 is YNFKEQ in the germline V gene. In DNA form, the CDR3 reads TGTGCCAGCAGCCCCGACGGGACCCTTTTATATGGCTACACCTTC. This codes for CASSPDGTLLYGYTF.

This clone was detected once. This chain connects TRBV28 to TRBJ2-7; TRBD2 matches 12 bases. The CDR3 has 19 residues. Trimming removed 4 bases from V and 2 bases from J; junction bases left unmatched: 15. Germline V gene sequence: CDR1 MDHEN, CDR2 SYDVKM. The CDR3 sequence is CASSSLKASGRVRPYEQYF. For the CDR3, the DNA is TGTGCCAGCAGTTCCCTCAAAGCTAGCGGGAGGGTACGACCCTACGAGCAGTACTTC.

This clone has only a few counts. The V call is TRBV12-3 or TRBV12-4, the J call TRBJ1-2, with 7 bases lining up with TRBD1. The length of the CDR3 is 13 residues. With V trimmed by 5 bases and J by 3 bases, 3 bases remained unmatched. CDR3 in amino acids: CASSAGQYYGYTF. The CDR3 nucleotides are TGTGCCAGCAGTGCGGGACAGTACTATGGCTACACCTTC.

This clone is a singleton in its sample. This rearrangement joins TRBV30 to TRBJ1-2; no definite D call. Trimming removed 0 bases from V and 4 bases from J, with 12 bases in between. Germline V lookup: CDR1 GTSNPN, CDR2 SVGIG (reference sequence). The CDR3 extends over 14 amino acids. The CDR3 region is CAWSVGWRVYGYTF. The CDR3 coding sequence is TGTGCCTGGAGTGTGGGATGGCGGGTCTATGGCTACACCTTC.

The rearrangement links TRBV7-9 to TRBJ2-7; 7 bases line up with TRBD1. CDR3 length equals 16 residues. V was clipped by 4 bases and J by 0 bases; unmatched bases: 9. Germline CDR1 is SEHNR and CDR2 is FQNEAQ (reference sequence). The CDR3 DNA reads as TGTGCCAGCAGCTCCAACAGACAGGGCAACTCCTACGAGCAGTACTTC. It codes for CASSSNRQGNSYEQYF.

Comment on this clone: The same CDR3 can be traced to other DNA sequences in this sample. The chain combines TRBV30 with TRBJ1-3, with D hard to call. V was shortened by 0 bases and J by 4 bases, with 4 bases between the two germline ends. The CDR3 totals 12 residues. Germline CDR1 GTSNPN, CDR2 SVGIG (reference sequence). CDR3 nucleotide sequence: TGTGCCTGGAGTGTCGGCGGAAACACCATATATTTT. Its translation: CAWSVGGNTIYF.

This clone appeared once. V gene TRBV5-1 combines with J gene TRBJ1-3; no reliable D call. The ends were cut back, 4 bases at V and 2 bases at J, with 10 bases in the middle. The CDR3 length is 14 residues. Germline V CDR1 and CDR2: SGHRS, YFSETQ. The CDR3 DNA reads TGCGCCAGCAGCCCGAGAGGAACTGGAAACACCATATATTTT. Amino acid sequence: CASSPRGTGNTIYF.

This clone was recorded once. The CDR3 region has the DNA TGTGCCAGCAGTTACAGTCAGCGGAACACTGAAGCTTTCTTT. The encoded protein is CASSYSQRNTEAFF. The chain links TRBV6-5 to TRBJ1-1; no reliable D call. The ends were cut back, 2 bases at V and 1 base at J, with 8 bases in the middle. The CDR3 contains 14 residues. Germline V gene data show CDR1 as MNHEY and CDR2 as SVGAGI.

The chain links TRBV18 to TRBJ2-3; no firm D call. From germline, CDR1 is KGHSH and CDR2 LQKENI. The CDR3 has 15 amino acids. V dropped 3 bases and J dropped 2 bases, with 12 bases sitting between them. The CDR3 loop is CASSPTYRDTDTQYF. CDR3 DNA sequence: TGTGCCAGCTCACCGACCTATAGGGACACAGATACGCAGTATTTT.

The V call is TRBV3-1 (or the pseudogene TRBV3-2), the J call TRBJ2-7; D gene uncertain. V gave up 3 bases and J gave up 0 bases, with 6 bases separating them. Germline V gene sequence: CDR1 LGHDT, CDR2 YNNKEL (reference sequence). The CDR3 runs to 13 residues. In nucleotides, the CDR3 is TGTGCCAGCAGCCATGGCAGCTCCTACGAGCAGTACTTC. Translated: CASSHGSSYEQYF.

V and J are TRBV30 and TRBJ2-2; D remains unclear. The V end lost 2 bases, the J end lost 2 bases, and 6 bases lay between the germline ends. The CDR3 consists of 13 residues. In germline, CDR1 is GTSNPN, CDR2 SVGIG (reference sequence). This CDR3 reads CAWSPDNTGELFF. CDR3 nucleotide sequence: TGTGCCTGGAGTCCCGACAACACCGGGGAGCTGTTTTTT. Drawing the rest from reference TRBV30 and TRBJ2-2, the complete variable domain is SQTIHQWPATLVQPVGSPLSLECTVEGTSNPNLYWYRQAAGRGLQLLFYSVGIGQISSEVPQNLSASRPQDRQFILSSKKLLLSDSGFYLCAWSPDNTGELFFGEGSRLTVL.

On this clone itself: This CDR3 is also generated by other DNA sequences in the sample. This sequence joins TRBV28 and TRBJ2-7; weak D call: TRBD2 (5 bases). Trimming removed 6 bases at V and 0 bases at J, with 9 bases between. This CDR3 is built from 13 residues. Germline V gene sequence: CDR1 MDHEN, CDR2 SYDVKM. CDR3 region: CASRTGNSYEQYF. The CDR3, as DNA: TGTGCCAGCAGAACGGGAAACTCCTACGAGCAGTACTTC.

This chain connects TRBV7-2 to TRBJ1-1; D not certain. The germline gives CDR1 SGHTA, CDR2 FQGNSA. The CDR3 runs to 11 residues. The V end lost 4 bases, the J end lost 6 bases, and 6 bases lay between the germline ends. The chain's CDR3 is CASSWAAEAFF. CDR3 DNA: TGTGCCAGCAGCTGGGCGGCTGAAGCTTTCTTT.